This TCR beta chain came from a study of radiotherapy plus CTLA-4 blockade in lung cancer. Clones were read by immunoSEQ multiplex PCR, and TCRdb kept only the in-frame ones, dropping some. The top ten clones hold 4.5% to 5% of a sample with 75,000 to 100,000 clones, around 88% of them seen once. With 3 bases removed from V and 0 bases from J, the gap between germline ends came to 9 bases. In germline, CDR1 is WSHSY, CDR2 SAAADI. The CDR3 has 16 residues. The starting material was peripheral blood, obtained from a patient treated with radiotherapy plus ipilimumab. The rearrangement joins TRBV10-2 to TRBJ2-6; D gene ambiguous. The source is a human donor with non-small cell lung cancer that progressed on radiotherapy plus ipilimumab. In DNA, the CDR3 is TGCGCCAGCAGTGAAAAACGGCCCTCTGGGGCCAACGTCCTGACTTTC. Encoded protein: CASSEKRPSGANVLTF.